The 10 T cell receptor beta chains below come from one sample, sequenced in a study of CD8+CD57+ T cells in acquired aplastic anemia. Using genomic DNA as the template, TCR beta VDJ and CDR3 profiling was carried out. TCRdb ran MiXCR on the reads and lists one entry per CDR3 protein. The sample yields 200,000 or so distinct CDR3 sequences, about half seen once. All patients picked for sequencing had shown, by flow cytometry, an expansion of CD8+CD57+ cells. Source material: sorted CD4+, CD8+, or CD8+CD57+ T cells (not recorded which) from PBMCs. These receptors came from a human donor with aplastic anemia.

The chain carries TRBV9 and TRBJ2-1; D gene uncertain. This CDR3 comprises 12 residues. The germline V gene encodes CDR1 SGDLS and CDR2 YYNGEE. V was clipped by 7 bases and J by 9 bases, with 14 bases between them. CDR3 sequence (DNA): TGTGCCAGCGGCGGATGGGCCGGTGAGCAGTTCTTC. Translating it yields CASGGWAGEQFF.

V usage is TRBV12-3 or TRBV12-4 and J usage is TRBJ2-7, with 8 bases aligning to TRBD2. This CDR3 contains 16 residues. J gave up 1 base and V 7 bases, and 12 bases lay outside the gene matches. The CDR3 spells CASTHGGASGSYEQYV. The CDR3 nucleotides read TGTGCCAGCACACACGGCGGGGCTAGCGGGTCCTACGAGCAGTACGTC.

The CDR3 coding sequence is TGTGCCAGCAGCTTGTTCAGGGCAGGGATATCGGCAGATACGCAGTATTTT. Translated: CASSLFRAGISADTQYF. V gene TRBV5-4 combines with J gene TRBJ2-3, with D perhaps matching TRBD1 (5 bases). The CDR3 is made up of 17 amino acids. V lost 1 base and J 4 bases, leaving 19 bases between the germline ends. Germline V gene sequence: CDR1 SGHNT, CDR2 YYREEE (reference sequence). Full variable domain (rest looked up from reference TRBV5-4 and TRBJ2-3): ETGVTQSPTHLIKTRGQQVTLRCSSQSGHNTVSWYQQALGQGPQFIFQYYREEENGRGNFPPRFSGLQFPNYSSELNVNALELDDSALYLCASSLFRAGISADTQYFGPGTRLTVL.

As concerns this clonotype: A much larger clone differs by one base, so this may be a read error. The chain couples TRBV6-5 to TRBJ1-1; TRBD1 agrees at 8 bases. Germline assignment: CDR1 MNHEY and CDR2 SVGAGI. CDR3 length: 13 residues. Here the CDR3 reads CTTTGVMNTEAFF. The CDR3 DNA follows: TGTACCACGACAGGGGTCATGAACACTGAAGCTTTCTTT.

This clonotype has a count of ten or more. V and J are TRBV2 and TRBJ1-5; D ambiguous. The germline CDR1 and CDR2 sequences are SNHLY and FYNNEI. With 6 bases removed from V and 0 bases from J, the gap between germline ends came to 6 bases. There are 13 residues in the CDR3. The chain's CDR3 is CASRGNSNQPQHF. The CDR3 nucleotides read TGTGCCAGCAGGGGCAATAGCAATCAGCCCCAGCATTTT.

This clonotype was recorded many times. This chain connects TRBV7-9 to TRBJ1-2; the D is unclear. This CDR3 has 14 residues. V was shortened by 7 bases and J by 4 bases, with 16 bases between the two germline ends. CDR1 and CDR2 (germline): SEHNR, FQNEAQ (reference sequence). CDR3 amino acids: CASIGRRTRYGYTF. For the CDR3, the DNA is TGTGCCAGCATTGGCAGGAGGACTCGCTATGGCTACACCTTC. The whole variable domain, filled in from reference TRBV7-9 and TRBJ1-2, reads DTGVSQNPRHKITKRGQNVTFRCDPISEHNRLYWYRQTLGQGPEFLTYFQNEAQLEKSRLLSDRFSAERPKGSFSTLEIQRTEQGDSAMYLCASIGRRTRYGYTFGSGTRLTVV.

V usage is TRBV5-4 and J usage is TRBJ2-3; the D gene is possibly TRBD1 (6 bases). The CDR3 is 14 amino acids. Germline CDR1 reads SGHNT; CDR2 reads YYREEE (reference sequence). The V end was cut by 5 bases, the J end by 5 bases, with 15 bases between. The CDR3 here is CASSSQGRGDTQYF. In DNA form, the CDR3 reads TGTGCCAGCAGTTCACAGGGTCGGGGAGATACGCAGTATTTT. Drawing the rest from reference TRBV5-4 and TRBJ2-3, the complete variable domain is ETGVTQSPTHLIKTRGQQVTLRCSSQSGHNTVSWYQQALGQGPQFIFQYYREEENGRGNFPPRFSGLQFPNYSSELNVNALELDDSALYLCASSSQGRGDTQYFGPGTRLTVL.

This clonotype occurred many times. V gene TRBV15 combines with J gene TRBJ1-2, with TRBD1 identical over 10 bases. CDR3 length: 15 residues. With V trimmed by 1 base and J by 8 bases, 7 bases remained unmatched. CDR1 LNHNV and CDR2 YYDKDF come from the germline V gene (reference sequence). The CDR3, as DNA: TGTGCCACCAGCAGAGCGGACAGGGGGGATGGCGGCTACACCTTC. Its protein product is CATSRADRGDGGYTF.

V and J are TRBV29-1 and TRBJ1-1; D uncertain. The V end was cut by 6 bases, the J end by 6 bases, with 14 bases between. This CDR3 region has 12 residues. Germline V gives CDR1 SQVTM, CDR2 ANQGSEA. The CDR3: CSVVHGPAEAFF. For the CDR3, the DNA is TGCAGCGTCGTGCATGGCCCCGCTGAAGCTTTCTTT.

The CDR3 coding sequence is TGCAGTGCTAGAAACCCGGGACTTAATGAAAAACTGTTTTTT. It codes for CSARNPGLNEKLFF. The gene calls are TRBV20-1 and TRBJ1-4, with D possibly being TRBD1 (5 bases). The CDR3 is made up of 14 amino acids. V lost 2 bases to trimming and J lost 4 bases, with 11 bases between them. Germline-derived CDR1 and CDR2 are DFQATT and SNEGSKA (reference sequence).